This TCR beta chain was found in a study of T cell responses to AZD1222 COVID-19 vaccine. Regarding the study as a whole: Clonal diversity was possibly underestimated; the donors were predominantly white British and more often female. The study reported that nearly half of spike-specific TCRs target unmutated variant regions.

The table came from immunoSEQ multiplex PCR; TCRdb's copy has only in-frame clones and leaves some out. The repertoire holds approximately 100,000 clones, with just over 90% as singletons. This clone is a singleton in its sample. What it binds is not known. Trimming took 7 bases from V and 1 from J; bases not matched to a gene: 6. Germline values: CDR1 SGHTA, CDR2 FQGTGA. The length of the CDR3 is 14 residues. The receptor comes from an adult in good health. The material was peripheral blood, obtained on day 0 of AZD1222 vaccination. The chain carries TRBV7-3 and TRBJ1-1; 7 bases map to TRBD1. The CDR3 sequence: CASTATGTNTEAFF. The CDR3 DNA sequence: TGTGCCAGCACTGCGACAGGGACGAACACTGAAGCTTTCTTT.